The source of this T cell receptor beta chain is a study of breast tumors, draining lymph nodes, adjacent tissues. Ten or more counts support this clonotype. Its antigen remains unidentified. Per the germline V gene, CDR1 is SNHLY and CDR2 is FYNNEI. Trimming took off 7 bases at V and 6 bases at J, with 16 bases between the two ends. This CDR3 has 14 amino acids. The lymph nodes were axillary draining lymph nodes from breast cancer patients. Findings and limits, study-wide: Tumor repertoires ranked between lymph nodes and nontumor tissue in diversity, with V and J gene preferences. The lymph node origin of tumor T cells was framed as consistent with a hypothesis, not demonstrated. Findings are consistent with lymph node origin and intratumoral expansion of most tumor T cells.

One entry per CDR3 protein results from TCRdb running MiXCR on the multiplex PCR reads. The table has 140,000 to 150,000 distinct CDR3 sequences, about 31% seen once. The clonotype comes from a female donor with breast cancer. Some clones in this sample may be carry-over from other donors' samples. V and J are TRBV2 and TRBJ1-5; possible D gene TRBD1, 6 bases. The sample was axillary lymph node tissue. The chain's CDR3 is CASKEVQGTQPQHF. In nucleotides, the CDR3 is TGTGCCAGCAAAGAAGTCCAGGGGACTCAGCCCCAGCATTTT. Full variable domain (outside the CDR3, taken from reference TRBV2 and TRBJ1-5): EPEVTQTPSHQVTQMGQEVILRCVPISNHLYFYWYRQILGQKVEFLVSFYNNEISEKSEIFDDQFSVERPDGSNFTLKIRSTKLEDSAMYFCASKEVQGTQPQHFGDGTRLSIL.